Included here is one TCR beta chain sequence, with context. Its antigen is undetermined. Sample-barcoded 5' priming and a J-beta primer mix drove a second PCR of about 6 to 12 cycles. Every cDNA molecule carried a tag from a template-switch adaptor bearing 12 random nucleotides. MiXCR, run by TCRdb on the 5' RACE reads, gives a single entry per CDR3 protein. The sample records approximately 1.5 million distinct CDR3 sequences, 30% to 35% being singletons. This sample stems from a study of blood T cells in healthy people across ages. Points from the study as a whole: Naive CD4+ cells and diversity were both higher in long-lived donors than in aged donors. Researchers judged that diversity estimates from one million T cells fell short of true values.

V gave up 6 bases and J gave up 0 bases, with 10 bases separating them. The CDR3 runs to 14 residues. This TCR came from a young woman in good health. Sequencing used blood. The V and J genes are TRBV6-7 and TRBJ2-3; D uncertain. TRBV6-7 is noted as an ORF with a role that remains uncertain. This CDR3 is CASRFIRSTDTQYF. CDR3 in DNA: TGTGCCAGCAGATTTATTCGTAGCACAGATACGCAGTATTTT.